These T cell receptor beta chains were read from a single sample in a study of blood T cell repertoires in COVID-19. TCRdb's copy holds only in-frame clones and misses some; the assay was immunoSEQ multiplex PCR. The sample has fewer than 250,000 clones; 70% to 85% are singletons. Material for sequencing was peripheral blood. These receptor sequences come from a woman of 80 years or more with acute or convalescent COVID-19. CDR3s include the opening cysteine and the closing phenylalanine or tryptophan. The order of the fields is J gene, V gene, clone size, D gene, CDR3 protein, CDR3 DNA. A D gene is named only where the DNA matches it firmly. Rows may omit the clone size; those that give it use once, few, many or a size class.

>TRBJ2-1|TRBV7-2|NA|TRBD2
CASSYPLAGGLGNEQFF
TGTGCCAGCAGCTATCCCCTAGCGGGGGGGCTGGGGAATGAGCAGTTCTTC
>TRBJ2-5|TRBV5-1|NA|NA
CASSLANEGSRGTQYF
TGCGCCAGCAGCTTGGCCAATGAAGGATCCCGCGGGACCCAGTACTTC
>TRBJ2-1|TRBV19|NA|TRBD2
CASSMARLAGGRDEQFF
TGTGCCAGTAGTATGGCCAGACTAGCGGGGGGCCGCGATGAGCAGTTCTTC
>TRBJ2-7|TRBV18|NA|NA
CASSLTSYEQYF
TGTGCCAGCTCCCTGACTAGCTACGAGCAGTACTTC
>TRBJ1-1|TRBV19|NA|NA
CASNNGVAITEAFF
TGTGCCAGTAACAACGGGGTGGCTATCACTGAAGCTTTCTTT
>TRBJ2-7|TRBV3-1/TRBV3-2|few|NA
CASSRLGAEQYF
TGTGCCAGCAGCCGCCTGGGAGCCGAGCAGTACTTC
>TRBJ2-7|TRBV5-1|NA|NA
CASSLGGPGGEQYF
TGCGCCAGCAGCCTGGGGGGCCCTGGCGGCGAGCAGTACTTC
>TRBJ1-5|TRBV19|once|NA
CASTPGDYSNQPQHF
TGTGCCAGTACCCCAGGGGACTATAGCAATCAGCCCCAGCATTTT
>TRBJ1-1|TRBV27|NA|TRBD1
CASSVTGGRTEAFF
TGTGCCAGCAGCGTGACAGGGGGTCGCACTGAAGCTTTCTTT
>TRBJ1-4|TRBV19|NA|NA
CASSPGAGFANEKLFF
TGTGCCAGTAGCCCGGGAGCGGGTTTTGCTAATGAAAAACTGTTTTTT
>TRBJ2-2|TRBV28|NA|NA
CASSLTGELFF
TGTGCCAGCAGTCTCACCGGGGAGCTGTTTTTT
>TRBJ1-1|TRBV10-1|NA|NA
CASSDHSGGYWNTEAFF
TGCGCCAGCAGTGATCACAGCGGAGGGTATTGGAACACTGAAGCTTTCTTT
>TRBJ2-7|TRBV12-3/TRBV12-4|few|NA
CASRVRGSAEQYF
TGTGCCAGCAGGGTTAGGGGGAGCGCCGAGCAGTACTTC